The 26 T cell receptor beta chains below were found in one sample sequenced in a study of cytomegalovirus exposure and HLA in healthy donors. The primer mix had 60 Vbeta and 13 Jbeta primers. TCRdb's table, derived via immunoSEQ multiplex PCR, lists solely in-frame clones and lacks some. The sample includes fewer than 150,000 clones, around four fifths of them seen just once. The sample was PBMCs. These receptor sequences come from a man aged 25-45 years in good health and CMV-seronegative.

The V and J genes are TRBV29-1 and TRBJ2-5; 10 bases are a match to TRBD1. The germline V gene has CDR1 SQVTM and CDR2 ANQGSEA. Trimming took 6 bases from V and 4 from J; bases not matched to a gene: 5. The CDR3 runs to 13 residues. The CDR3 protein is CSVDRGRVETQYF. CDR3 coding DNA: TGCAGCGTAGACAGGGGGCGAGTAGAGACCCAGTACTTC.

The chain joins TRBV18 to TRBJ2-2, with 7 bases matching TRBD1. The CDR3 extends over 15 amino acids. Germline values: CDR1 KGHSH, CDR2 LQKENI. Germline trimming cut 3 bases from V and 5 bases from J; bases unmatched to any gene: 6. CDR3 loop: CASSPGTVITGELFF. The DNA for the CDR3 is TGTGCCAGCTCACCGGGGACAGTTATAACCGGGGAGCTGTTTTTT. Looking up the rest from reference TRBV18 and TRBJ2-2 gives the full variable domain: NAGVMQNPRHLVRRRGQEARLRCSPMKGHSHVYWYRQLPEEGLKFMVYLQKENIIDESGMPKERFSAEFPKEGPSILRIQQVVRGDSAAYFCASSPGTVITGELFFGEGSRLTVL.

The chain employs TRBV2 and TRBJ1-4, with 7 bases that match TRBD1. CDR3 length: 14 amino acids. CDR1 is SNHLY, CDR2 FYNNEI, per germline. With 8 bases clipped from V and 6 bases from J, the junction kept 9 bases outside the gene matches. CDR3 sequence: CASGKGALDEKLFF. The DNA of the CDR3 is TGTGCCAGCGGAAAGGGGGCCCTTGATGAAAAACTGTTTTTT. Full variable domain (outside the CDR3, taken from reference TRBV2 and TRBJ1-4): EPEVTQTPSHQVTQMGQEVILRCVPISNHLYFYWYRQILGQKVEFLVSFYNNEISEKSEIFDDQFSVERPDGSNFTLKIRSTKLEDSAMYFCASGKGALDEKLFFGSGTQLSVL.

This clone was found once. The rearrangement joins TRBV27 to TRBJ2-7; 7 bases line up with TRBD1. J lost 2 bases, V lost 3 bases, and 1 base had no gene match. The germline V gene encodes CDR1 MNHEY and CDR2 SMNVEV (reference sequence). CDR3 length: 13 amino acids. The DNA of the CDR3 is TGTGCCAGCAGTTTTCAGGGGGCCTACGAGCAGTACTTC. This gives the protein CASSFQGAYEQYF.

This clone came up once. This chain uses TRBV28 with TRBJ1-1; D gene ambiguous. This CDR3 has 15 residues. Germline CDR1 and CDR2: MDHEN and SYDVKM. Trimming stripped 3 bases from V and 3 bases from J, with 14 bases between. CDR3 amino acids: CASSFGVGRHTEAFF. CDR3 DNA: TGTGCCAGCAGTTTCGGGGTGGGCAGACACACTGAAGCTTTCTTT.

In DNA form, the CDR3 reads TGTGCCAGCAGCTTACTAGCGGGGGGTTACAATGAGCAGTTCTTC. It encodes CASSLLAGGYNEQFF. V and J are TRBV11-3 and TRBJ2-1; TRBD2 aligns across 11 bases. The ends lost 2 bases at V and 4 bases at J; junction bases unmatched: 1. The CDR3 runs to 15 residues. Per germline, CDR1 SGHNT and CDR2 YENEEA. Full variable domain (missing parts from reference TRBV11-3 and TRBJ2-1): EAGVVQSPRYKIIEKKQPVAFWCNPISGHNTLYWYLQNLGQGPELLIRYENEEAVDDSQLPKDRFSAERLKGVDSTLKIQPAELGDSAVYLCASSLLAGGYNEQFFGPGTRLTVL.

This sequence joins TRBV2 and TRBJ1-3; D remains ambiguous. This CDR3 is built from 13 residues. Trimming removed 3 bases at V and 3 bases at J, with 6 bases between. Per germline, CDR1 SNHLY and CDR2 FYNNEI. Here the CDR3 reads CASSDRGGNTIYF. The CDR3 DNA reads TGTGCCAGCAGTGATCGAGGTGGAAACACCATATATTTT.

This clone was seen a single time. The gene calls are TRBV29-1 and TRBJ2-1; tentatively, D is TRBD1 (5 bases). CDR3 length: 12 residues. The V end was cut by 5 bases, the J end by 6 bases, with 11 bases between. Germline V gene sequence: CDR1 SQVTM, CDR2 ANQGSEA. CDR3 sequence: CSVTPGSNEQFF. The DNA for the CDR3 is TGCAGCGTTACGCCAGGGTCCAATGAGCAGTTCTTC.

The chain has TRBV6-5 and TRBJ1-1; D is perhaps TRBD1 (6 bases). Trimming removed 8 bases at V and 3 bases at J, with 19 bases between. The germline CDR1 and CDR2 sequences are MNHEY and SVGAGI. The length of the CDR3 is 15 residues. The CDR3 is CASEMSRGLDTEAFF. CDR3 sequence (DNA): TGTGCCAGCGAGATGAGCAGGGGCTTGGACACTGAAGCTTTCTTT.

The V call is TRBV28, the J call TRBJ2-7, with D tentatively TRBD1 (5 bases). Between the trimmed V and J ends, which lost 3 bases and 9 bases, there was a span of 12 bases. This CDR3 contains 12 residues. Germline V CDR1 and CDR2: MDHEN, SYDVKM. CDR3 nucleotide sequence: TGTGCCAGCAGTTTCGGCAGGGTTGGGCAGTACTTC. This gives the protein CASSFGRVGQYF.

This clone was seen only a few times. This chain links TRBV7-9 with TRBJ2-7; a weak D match, TRBD2 (6 bases). The length of the CDR3 is 14 residues. CDR1 SEHNR and CDR2 FQNEAQ come from the germline V gene (reference sequence). The ends were cut back, 3 bases at V and 4 bases at J, with 13 bases in the middle. CDR3 amino acids: CASSFAGSWYEQYF. As DNA, the CDR3 is TGTGCCAGCAGCTTTGCGGGATCTTGGTACGAGCAGTACTTC.

This sequence joins TRBV27 and TRBJ2-1; TRBD2 agrees at 12 bases. Germline V CDR1 and CDR2: MNHEY, SMNVEV (reference sequence). V gave up 5 bases and J gave up 3 bases; unmatched junction bases: 2. CDR3 length equals 15 residues. The CDR3 region has the DNA TGTGCCAGCAGTGTACTAGCGGGAGGCTACAATGAGCAGTTCTTC. This gives the protein CASSVLAGGYNEQFF.

This clone was seen a handful of times. The genes are TRBV25-1 and TRBJ1-1, with 7 positions matching TRBD1. The CDR3 has 11 amino acids. With V trimmed by 7 bases and J by 8 bases, 4 bases remained unmatched. Germline CDR1 reads MGHDK; CDR2 reads SYGVNS. The chain's CDR3 is CASNSGGEAFF. CDR3 nucleotides: TGTGCCAGCAACTCAGGGGGGGAAGCTTTCTTT. The full variable domain, rest sourced from reference TRBV25-1 and TRBJ1-1, is EADIYQTPRYLVIGTGKKITLECSQTMGHDKMYWYQQDPGMELHLIHYSYGVNSTEKGDLSSESTVSRIRTEHFPLTLESARPSHTSQYLCASNSGGEAFFGQGTRLTVV.

This chain uses TRBV5-1 with TRBJ1-1; TRBD1 matches 8 bases. Germline lookup yields CDR1 SGHRS and CDR2 YFSETQ. The CDR3 has 14 amino acids. V lost 4 bases, J lost 4 bases, and 6 bases stayed unmatched. CDR3 bases: TGCGCCAGCAGCCAGTTGCAGGGGGCCACTGAAGCTTTCTTT. Its protein product is CASSQLQGATEAFF. The complete variable domain, with remaining parts taken from reference TRBV5-1 and TRBJ1-1, reads KAGVTQTPRYLIKTRGQQVTLSCSPISGHRSVSWYQQTPGQGLQFLFEYFSETQRNKGNFPGRFSGRQFSNSRSEMNVSTLELGDSALYLCASSQLQGATEAFFGQGTRLTVV.

The chain couples TRBV5-1 to TRBJ2-7, with 7 nucleotides matching TRBD1. This CDR3 has 14 residues. Per germline, CDR1 SGHRS and CDR2 YFSETQ. Trimming took 4 bases from V and 0 from J; bases not matched to a gene: 4. CDR3 residues: CASSPGDSSYEQYF. CDR3 DNA: TGCGCCAGCAGCCCCGGGGACAGCTCCTACGAGCAGTACTTC.

The V and J genes are TRBV2 and TRBJ1-1; 8 bases agree with TRBD1. V lost 5 bases, J lost 6 bases, and 8 bases stayed unmatched. The germline V gene has CDR1 SNHLY and CDR2 FYNNEI. CDR3 length: 14 amino acids. This CDR3 reads CASSRLQGGAEAFF. In DNA, the CDR3 is TGTGCCAGCAGTAGATTACAGGGGGGCGCTGAAGCTTTCTTT.

The chain carries TRBV13 and TRBJ1-1; possibly TRBD1 for D (6 bases). Trimming took off 0 bases at V and 4 bases at J, with 9 bases between the two ends. There are 14 residues in the CDR3. Germline V gene data show CDR1 as PRHDT and CDR2 as FYEKMQ (reference sequence). The CDR3 protein is CASSLGTGTTEAFF. In DNA, the CDR3 is TGTGCCAGCAGCTTAGGCACAGGGACCACTGAAGCTTTCTTT.

V usage is TRBV2 and J usage is TRBJ1-3; D is unresolved. In germline, CDR1 is SNHLY, CDR2 FYNNEI. The CDR3 covers 16 residues. V was cut by 0 bases and J by 0 bases, with 9 bases left in between. The CDR3 nucleotides read TGTGCCAGCAGTGAAGCCGGGAGAACCTCTGGAAACACCATATATTTT. Its protein is CASSEAGRTSGNTIYF.

CDR3 sequence reads: CASSYSAGVGNTIYF. CDR3 in DNA: TGTGCCAGCAGTTACTCGGCGGGGGTGGGAAACACCATATATTTT. The V and J genes are TRBV6-5 and TRBJ1-3; maybe TRBD1 (5 bases). This CDR3 comprises 15 residues. Germline V gives CDR1 MNHEY, CDR2 SVGAGI. V shed 0 bases and J shed 4 bases, with 10 bases lying between them.

This clone was seen a handful of times. The chain couples TRBV6-5 to TRBJ1-1; D ambiguous. Trimming shortened V by 0 bases and J by 11 bases, and 10 bases separated the two germline ends. Germline CDR1 and CDR2: MNHEY and SVGAGI. The CDR3 is made up of 12 amino acids. CDR3 residues: CASSYSGSSAFF. The CDR3 DNA reads as TGTGCCAGCAGTTACTCAGGGAGTTCGGCTTTCTTT.

This clone was seen only once. At one end, the junction sequence differs from germline, possibly due to a read error. This sequence joins TRBV18 and TRBJ2-5; 9 bases match TRBD1. The CDR3 has 15 residues. CDR1 and CDR2 (germline): KGHSH, LQKENI. CDR3 sequence reads: CASSPLNRGQGTQYF. In DNA, the CDR3 is TGTGCCAGCTCACCACTGAACAGGGGGCAAGGGACCCAGTACTTC. The variable domain in full, completed from reference TRBV18 and TRBJ2-5, reads NAGVMQNPRHLVRRRGQEARLRCSPMKGHSHVYWYRQLPEEGLKFMVYLQKENIIDESGMPKERFSAEFPKEGPSILRIQQVVRGDSAAYFCASSPLNRGQGTQYFGPGTRLLVL.

The V and J genes are TRBV5-1 and TRBJ1-4; D is ambiguous. Germline assignment: CDR1 SGHRS and CDR2 YFSETQ. Between the trimmed V and J ends, which lost 4 bases and 0 bases, there was a span of 10 bases. The CDR3 length is 15 residues. This chain's CDR3 is CASSTSPATNEKLFF. The CDR3 region has the DNA TGCGCCAGCAGCACCTCACCGGCAACTAATGAAAAACTGTTTTTT.

The genes are TRBV28 and TRBJ1-2; maybe TRBD1 (5 bases). The CDR3 loop spans 15 amino acids. Germline CDR1 reads MDHEN; CDR2 reads SYDVKM. The V end lost 3 bases, the J end lost 0 bases, and 11 bases lay between the germline ends. CDR3 protein: CASSLGTTANYGYTF. As DNA, the CDR3 is TGTGCCAGCAGTTTGGGGACTACCGCTAACTATGGCTACACCTTC.

CDR3 bases: TGTGCCAGCACCTCCTTGGTCGGGGCCAAAAACATTCAGTACTTC. It codes for CASTSLVGAKNIQYF. This chain uses TRBV27 with TRBJ2-4, with no clear D. CDR3 size: 15 residues. Germline lookup yields CDR1 MNHEY and CDR2 SMNVEV (reference sequence). Deletions cut 7 bases from V and 1 base from J, with 14 bases between.

This chain uses TRBV19 with TRBJ2-3; tentatively, D is TRBD1 (6 bases). The ends were cut back, 8 bases at V and 2 bases at J, with 14 bases in the middle. The CDR3 has 14 amino acids. Germline V gene lookup returns CDR1 LNHDA and CDR2 SQIVND (reference sequence). The CDR3 region is CASGGQRTTDTQYF. CDR3 bases: TGTGCCAGTGGAGGACAGCGAACCACAGATACGCAGTATTTT.

The chain employs TRBV28 and TRBJ1-2; 7 positions match TRBD1. The CDR3 has 14 amino acids. In germline, CDR1 is MDHEN, CDR2 SYDVKM. The J segment lost 6 bases and the V segment lost 5 bases, leaving 9 bases of the junction unmatched. In nucleotides, the CDR3 is TGTGCCAGCAGTCACCGACAGGGAAGGAATGGCTACACCTTC. This gives the protein CASSHRQGRNGYTF.